Listed below are T cell receptor beta chains from one sample, sequenced in a study of control samples from healthy donors and cancer patients. Sequenced by immunoSEQ multiplex PCR; TCRdb stores in-frame clones only, minus some. This sample has fewer than 85,000 clones, with 75% to 95% found just once. The source material was blood. These receptors came from a man under 40 in good health. Each CDR3 is given with its conserved first and last residue. D genes are given only for firm matches. A row's size may be missing; if present it is once, few, many or a size class.

abundance,j_gene,d_gene,v_gene,CDR3aa,CDR3nt
-,TRBJ1-5,TRBD1,TRBV7-2,CASSFRTGGGSNQPQHF,TGTGCCAGCAGCTTTAGGACAGGGGGCGGGAGCAATCAGCCCCAGCATTTT
-,TRBJ2-3,TRBD2,TRBV3-1/TRBV3-2,CASGASGGAPDTQYF,TGTGCCAGCGGCGCTAGCGGGGGGGCCCCAGATACGCAGTATTTT
-,TRBJ1-2,TRBD1,TRBV24-1,CATSDRQGYGYTF,TGTGCCACCAGTGATCGACAGGGCTATGGCTACACCTTC
-,TRBJ1-5,TRBD1,TRBV11-2,CASSDRQGLNQPQHF,TGTGCCAGCAGCGACCGACAGGGACTCAATCAGCCCCAGCATTTT
-,TRBJ1-5,TRBD1,TRBV28,CASGDRAQPQHF,TGTGCCAGCGGAGACAGGGCCCAGCCCCAGCATTTT
-,TRBJ2-1,TRBD2,TRBV7-7,CASSFAGGSYNEQFF,TGTGCCAGCAGCTTTGCGGGGGGTTCCTACAATGAGCAGTTCTTC
-,TRBJ2-1,-,TRBV30,CAWSVLQGRTYNEQFF,TGTGCCTGGAGTGTACTTCAGGGGAGAACCTACAATGAGCAGTTCTTC
-,TRBJ1-2,-,TRBV5-1,CASSLDWEGYTF,TGCGCCAGCAGCTTGGACTGGGAAGGCTACACCTTC
-,TRBJ1-1,-,TRBV18,CASSSGTDTEAFF,TGTGCCAGCTCATCCGGGACGGACACTGAAGCTTTCTTT
-,TRBJ1-1,-,TRBV5-4,CASSFDWAREAEAFF,TGTGCCAGCAGCTTCGATTGGGCCCGGGAGGCTGAAGCTTTCTTT
-,TRBJ2-3,-,TRBV12-5,CASGLGLGTDTQYF,TGTGCTAGTGGTTTGGGTTTGGGCACAGATACGCAGTATTTT
-,TRBJ2-3,TRBD2,TRBV11-2,CASSLGGIAGGLGTQYF,TGTGCCAGCAGCTTAGGTGGGATAGCGGGGGGGCTGGGTACGCAGTATTTT
-,TRBJ2-5,-,TRBV27,CASSLSTSRGTQYF,TGTGCCAGCAGTTTATCGACGTCAAGAGGGACCCAGTACTTC
-,TRBJ2-3,TRBD2,TRBV5-8,CASTPAGGSTDTQYF,TGTGCCAGCACCCCCGCCGGGGGGAGCACAGATACGCAGTATTTT
-,TRBJ2-1,-,TRBV18,CASSPPDRNEQFF,TGTGCCAGCTCACCACCCGACAGGAATGAGCAGTTCTTC
-,TRBJ1-1,TRBD1,TRBV25-1,CASSDTDRAEAFF,TGTGCCAGCAGTGACACTGACAGGGCCGAAGCTTTCTTT
-,TRBJ1-5,-,TRBV19,CASTGVLNQPQHF,TGTGCCAGTACAGGGGTCCTGAATCAGCCCCAGCATTTT
-,TRBJ2-3,TRBD2,TRBV7-6,CASSPRTSGSPDTQYF,TGTGCCAGCAGCCCCAGGACTAGCGGGAGCCCAGATACGCAGTATTTT
-,TRBJ2-1,-,TRBV4-2,CASSQEWTDNEQFF,TGTGCCAGCAGCCAAGAATGGACAGACAATGAGCAGTTCTTC
few,TRBJ1-1,-,TRBV28,CASSLTRGLLDTEAFF,TGTGCCAGCAGTTTAACCCGGGGGCTCCTGGACACTGAAGCTTTCTTT
-,TRBJ2-1,TRBD2,TRBV27,CASSFGLAGGYEQFF,TGTGCCAGCAGTTTCGGACTAGCGGGGGGTTATGAGCAGTTCTTC
-,TRBJ2-7,TRBD1,TRBV3-1/TRBV3-2,CASSRDRSITYEQYF,TGTGCCAGCAGCCGGGACAGGAGTATCACCTACGAGCAGTACTTC
-,TRBJ2-3,-,TRBV9,CASSVAAGEGTDTQYF,TGTGCCAGCAGCGTGGCAGCGGGCGAAGGGACAGATACGCAGTATTTT
-,TRBJ1-3,-,TRBV3-1/TRBV3-2,CASSQDMGTGNTIYF,TGTGCCAGCAGCCAAGATATGGGTACGGGAAACACCATATATTTT
-,TRBJ2-2,-,TRBV7-8,CASTLSGGGELFF,TGTGCCAGCACCTTATCCGGGGGCGGGGAGCTGTTTTTT
-,TRBJ2-1,-,TRBV9,CASSVSPGGGLDNEQFF,TGTGCCAGCAGCGTTTCCCCGGGGGGCGGTTTGGACAATGAGCAGTTCTTC
-,TRBJ2-7,TRBD1,TRBV4-1,CASSQDLGTGRSYEQYF,TGCGCCAGCAGCCAAGATTTGGGGACAGGGCGTTCCTACGAGCAGTACTTC
-,TRBJ2-1,-,TRBV7-2,CASSLAVRPEQFF,TGTGCCAGCAGCTTAGCTGTGAGACCTGAGCAGTTCTTC
-,TRBJ1-1,TRBD1,TRBV19,CASSIRSTGDSMNTEAFF,TGTGCCAGTAGTATACGGTCTACAGGGGACTCCATGAACACTGAAGCTTTCTTT
-,TRBJ2-7,TRBD2,TRBV7-2,CASTQAAGGSYEQYF,TGTGCCAGCACCCAAGCCGCGGGGGGCAGCTACGAGCAGTACTTC
-,TRBJ2-7,TRBD2,TRBV7-9,CASSSSGTSSYEQYF,TGTGCCAGCAGCTCATCCGGGACTAGCAGCTACGAGCAGTACTTC
once,TRBJ1-6,-,TRBV12-3/TRBV12-4,CASRFTRSPLHF,TGTGCCAGCAGGTTCACACGTTCACCCCTCCACTTT
-,TRBJ2-1,-,TRBV11-2,CASSLGSHEQFF,TGTGCCAGCAGCTTAGGATCCCATGAGCAGTTCTTC
few,TRBJ2-1,-,TRBV5-1,CASSLAGLAYNEQFF,TGCGCCAGCAGCTTGGCAGGTTTAGCCTACAATGAGCAGTTCTTC
-,TRBJ2-4,-,TRBV6-5,CASWTGRENIQYF,TGTGCCAGCTGGACAGGGAGGGAAAACATTCAGTACTTC
-,TRBJ1-5,TRBD1,TRBV6-1,CASSEAEGAGQPQHF,TGTGCCAGCAGTGAAGCGGAGGGGGCCGGGCAGCCCCAGCATTTT
-,TRBJ2-3,-,TRBV9,CASSVKLERPDTQYF,TGTGCCAGCAGCGTAAAACTAGAGCGCCCAGATACGCAGTATTTT
once,TRBJ2-2,TRBD2,TRBV9,CASSVGSGGALLTGELFF,TGTGCCAGCAGCGTAGGCAGCGGGGGGGCCTTATTGACCGGGGAGCTGTTTTTT
-,TRBJ2-1,-,TRBV6-5,CASRPGTLSYNEQFF,TGTGCCAGCCGTCCGGGGACTCTCTCCTACAATGAGCAGTTCTTC
-,TRBJ2-3,-,TRBV5-1,CASSSRVGAAENTQYF,TGCGCCAGCAGCTCTAGGGTGGGGGCTGCCGAAAATACGCAGTATTTT